This TCR beta chain was sequenced during a study of Tregs in tolerant kidney transplant recipients. To note about this clone: What it binds is not known.

V was cut by 1 base and J by 0 bases, with 16 bases left in between. CDR1 SGHVS and CDR2 FQNEAQ come from the germline V gene. This CDR3 is built from 18 residues. Assay used: immunoSEQ multiplex PCR; TCRdb lists only in-frame clones, some missing. The table lists around 16,000 clones, less than 80% of them singletons. This clonotype was obtained from a human donor in good health. The rearrangement links TRBV7-8 to TRBJ1-5, with D perhaps matching TRBD1 (5 bases). The sample taken for sequencing was Tregs from blood cultured with allogeneic cells. CDR3 DNA sequence: TGTGCCAGCAGCTTAGGTATCCGGAGGGGTTATAGCAATCAGCCCCAGCATTTT. It encodes CASSLGIRRGYSNQPQHF.